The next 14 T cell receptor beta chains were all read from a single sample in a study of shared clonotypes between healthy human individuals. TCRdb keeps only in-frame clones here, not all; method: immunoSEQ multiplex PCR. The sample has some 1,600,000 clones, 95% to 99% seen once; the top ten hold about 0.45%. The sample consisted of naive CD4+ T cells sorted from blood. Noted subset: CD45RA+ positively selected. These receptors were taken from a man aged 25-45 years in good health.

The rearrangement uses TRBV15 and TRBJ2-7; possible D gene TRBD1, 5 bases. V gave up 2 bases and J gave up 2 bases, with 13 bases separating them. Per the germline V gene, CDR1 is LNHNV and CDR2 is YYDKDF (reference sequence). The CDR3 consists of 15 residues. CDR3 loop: CATSRPTARAYEQYF. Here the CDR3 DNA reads TGTGCCACCAGCAGACCGACCGCCAGGGCCTACGAGCAGTACTTC.

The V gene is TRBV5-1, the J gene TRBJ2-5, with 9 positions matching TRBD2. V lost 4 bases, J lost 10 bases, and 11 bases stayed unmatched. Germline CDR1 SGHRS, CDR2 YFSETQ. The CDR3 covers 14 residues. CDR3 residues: CASSIPSGAGDQYF. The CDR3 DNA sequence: TGCGCCAGCAGCATCCCTAGCGGGGCCGGGGACCAGTACTTC.

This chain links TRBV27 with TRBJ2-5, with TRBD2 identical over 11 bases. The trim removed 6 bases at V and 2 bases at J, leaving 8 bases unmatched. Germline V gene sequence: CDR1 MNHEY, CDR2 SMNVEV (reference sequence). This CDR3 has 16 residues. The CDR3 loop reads CASSIAGGRPQETQYF. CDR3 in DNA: TGTGCCAGCAGCATAGCGGGAGGGAGGCCACAAGAGACCCAGTACTTC.

The CDR3 DNA reads as TGTGCCAGCTCACCTAGGGTTTCGGGGCGTGGGACCCAGTACTTC. This sequence encodes CASSPRVSGRGTQYF. J is TRBJ2-5 and V is TRBV18; D may correspond to TRBD1 or TRBD2 (5 bases each). Per the germline V gene, CDR1 is KGHSH and CDR2 is LQKENI. Trimming left V 3 bases short and J 7 bases short, with 18 bases between. This CDR3 spans 15 amino acids.

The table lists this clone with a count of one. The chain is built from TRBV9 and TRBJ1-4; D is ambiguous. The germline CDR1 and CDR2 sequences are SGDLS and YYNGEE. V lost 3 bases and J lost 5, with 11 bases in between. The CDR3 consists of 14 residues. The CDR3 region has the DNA TGTGCCAGCAGCGCTGCGGGCCCAAATGAAAAACTGTTTTTT. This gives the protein CASSAAGPNEKLFF.

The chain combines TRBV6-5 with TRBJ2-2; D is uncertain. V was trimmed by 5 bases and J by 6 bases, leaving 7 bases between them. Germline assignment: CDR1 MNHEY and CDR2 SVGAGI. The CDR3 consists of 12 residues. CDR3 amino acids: CASSPRPGELFF. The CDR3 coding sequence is TGTGCCAGCAGTCCCCGGCCCGGGGAGCTGTTTTTT.

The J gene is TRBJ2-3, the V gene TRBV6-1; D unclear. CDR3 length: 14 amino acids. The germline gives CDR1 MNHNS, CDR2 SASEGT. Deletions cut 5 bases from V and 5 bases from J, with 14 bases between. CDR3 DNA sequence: TGTGCCAGCAGTAGACCGGATCCGATAGATACGCAGTATTTT. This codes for CASSRPDPIDTQYF.

CDR3 sequence (DNA): TGTGCCTTGACTCAAGTTGCAACTAATGAAAAACTGTTTTTT. It codes for CALTQVATNEKLFF. The V and J genes are TRBV19 and TRBJ1-4; D remains ambiguous. This CDR3 has 14 residues. Germline V gene lookup returns CDR1 LNHDA and CDR2 SQIVND (reference sequence). The V end was cut by 11 bases, the J end by 0 bases, with 13 bases between. Looking up the rest from reference TRBV19 and TRBJ1-4 gives the full variable domain: DGGITQSPKYLFRKEGQNVTLSCEQNLNHDAMYWYRQDPGQGLRLIYYSQIVNDFQKGDIAEGYSVSREKKESFPLTVTSAQKNPTAFYLCALTQVATNEKLFFGSGTQLSVL.

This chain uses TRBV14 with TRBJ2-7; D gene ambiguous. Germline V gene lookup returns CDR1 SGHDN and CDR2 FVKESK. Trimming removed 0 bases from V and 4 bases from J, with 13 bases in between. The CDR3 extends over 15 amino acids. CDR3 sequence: CASSQDERLPYEQYF. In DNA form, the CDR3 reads TGTGCCAGCAGCCAAGATGAGCGCTTGCCTTACGAGCAGTACTTC.

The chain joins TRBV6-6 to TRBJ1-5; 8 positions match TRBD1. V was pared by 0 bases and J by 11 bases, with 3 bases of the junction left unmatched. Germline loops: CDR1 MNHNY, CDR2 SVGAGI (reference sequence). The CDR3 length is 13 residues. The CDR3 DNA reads TGTGCCAGCAGTTACTCACAGGGGGTGGCCCAGCATTTT. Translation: CASSYSQGVAQHF.

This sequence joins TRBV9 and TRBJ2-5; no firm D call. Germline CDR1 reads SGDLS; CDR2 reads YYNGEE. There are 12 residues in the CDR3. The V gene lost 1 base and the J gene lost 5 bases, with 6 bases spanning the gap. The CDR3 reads CASSVNGETQYF. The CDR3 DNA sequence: TGTGCCAGCAGCGTAAATGGGGAGACCCAGTACTTC.

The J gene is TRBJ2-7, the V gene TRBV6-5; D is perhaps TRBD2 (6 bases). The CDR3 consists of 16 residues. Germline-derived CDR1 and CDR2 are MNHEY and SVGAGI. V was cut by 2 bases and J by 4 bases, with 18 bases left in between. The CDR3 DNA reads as TGTGCCAGCAGTTACCGGGACGTGGGGGGTTCATACGAGCAGTACTTC. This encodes CASSYRDVGGSYEQYF.

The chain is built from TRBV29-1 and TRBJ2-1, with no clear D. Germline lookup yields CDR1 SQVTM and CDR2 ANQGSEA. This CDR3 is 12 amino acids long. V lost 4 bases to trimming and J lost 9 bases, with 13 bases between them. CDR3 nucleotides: TGCAGCGTTGTACCAGCAATGGGTGAGCAGTTCTTC. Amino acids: CSVVPAMGEQFF.

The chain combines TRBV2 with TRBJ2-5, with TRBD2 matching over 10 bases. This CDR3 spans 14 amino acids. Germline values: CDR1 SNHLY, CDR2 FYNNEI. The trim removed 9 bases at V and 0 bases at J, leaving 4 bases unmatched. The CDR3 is CAREGLAHQETQYF. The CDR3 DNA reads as TGTGCCAGGGAGGGACTAGCGCACCAAGAGACCCAGTACTTC.